The 18 T cell receptor beta chains reported below all come from one sample, sequenced in a study of patients and donors after allogeneic stem cell transplantation. MiXCR, run by TCRdb on the RT-PCR reads, gives a single entry per CDR3 protein. This table has hundreds of thousands of distinct CDR3 sequences, 16% appearing once. Sample: blood, either unsorted or a sorted T cell fraction (not recorded which). Receptors originate from a human donor who was either an allogeneic HSCT recipient or a stem cell or donor lymphocyte infusion donor (not recorded which). It is not recorded whose cells these are; they may come from a transplant donor.

The chain's CDR3 is CAWSGGNFYGYTF. As DNA, the CDR3 is TGTGCCTGGAGTGGCGGGAACTTCTATGGCTACACCTTC. The chain employs TRBV30 and TRBJ1-2, with D unclear. Deletions cut 1 base from V and 4 bases from J, with 10 bases between. The CDR3 loop spans 13 amino acids. Germline lookup yields CDR1 GTSNPN and CDR2 SVGIG (reference sequence).

At least ten counts were recorded for this clonotype. The chain couples TRBV6-5 to TRBJ1-1; D gene unclear. CDR1 MNHEY and CDR2 SVGAGI come from the germline V gene. The CDR3 covers 13 residues. V lost 0 bases, J lost 4 bases, and 6 bases lay in between. The CDR3 spells CASSYSGVTEAFF. DNA for the CDR3: TGTGCCAGCAGTTACTCGGGCGTCACTGAAGCTTTCTTT.

The chain employs TRBV4-2 and TRBJ1-5; a possible D gene is TRBD1 (6 bases). Between the trimmed V and J ends, which lost 0 bases and 1 base, there was a span of 10 bases. The CDR3 contains 16 residues. The germline CDR1 and CDR2 sequences are LGHNA and YNFKEQ. The CDR3 reads CASSQDHGTSNQPQHF. Here the CDR3 DNA reads TGTGCCAGCAGCCAAGATCATGGGACAAGCAATCAGCCCCAGCATTTT.

The chain has TRBV9 and TRBJ1-5; possible D gene TRBD1, 6 bases. The germline gives CDR1 SGDLS, CDR2 YYNGEE. This CDR3 comprises 13 residues. CDR3 region: CSLGGQCNQPQHF. As DNA, the CDR3 is TGTTCATTAGGTGGACAGTGCAATCAGCCCCAGCATTTT.

The sample holds many counts of this clonotype. The chain is built from TRBV6-1 and TRBJ1-5, with D perhaps TRBD1 (6 bases). CDR3 length: 13 residues. V lost 6 bases and J 1 base, leaving 7 bases between the germline ends. Germline V gene sequence: CDR1 MNHNS, CDR2 SASEGT. CDR3 protein: CASRDRSNQPQHF. The CDR3 DNA sequence: TGTGCCAGCAGAGACAGGAGCAATCAGCCCCAGCATTTT.

V gene TRBV24-1 combines with J gene TRBJ1-3; D perhaps matches TRBD1 (6 bases). Germline CDR1 KGHDR, CDR2 SFDVKD. Trimming left V 9 bases short and J 0 bases short, with 8 bases between. This CDR3 has 13 amino acids. Here the CDR3 DNA reads TGTGCCACCCGGGACAACTCTGGAAACACCATATATTTT. This gives the protein CATRDNSGNTIYF.

This clonotype was observed at least ten times. This sequence joins TRBV13 and TRBJ2-7, with TRBD2 as a possible D gene (6 bases). Germline loops: CDR1 PRHDT, CDR2 FYEKMQ (reference sequence). Deletions cut 0 bases from V and 7 bases from J, with 16 bases between. The CDR3 consists of 15 residues. Written as DNA, the CDR3 is TGTGCCAGCAGCTTAGGCAGTCGGAGGGCGGGAGAGCAGTACTTC. Translated: CASSLGSRRAGEQYF. The full variable domain, its missing parts supplied by reference TRBV13 and TRBJ2-7, is AAGVIQSPRHLIKEKRETATLKCYPIPRHDTVYWYQQGPGQDPQFLISFYEKMQSDKGSIPDRFSAQQFSDYHSELNMSSLELGDSALYFCASSLGSRRAGEQYFGPGTRLTVT.

V and J are TRBV4-3 and TRBJ1-6, with D possibly TRBD1 on 5 matching bases. The V end lost 1 base, the J end lost 9 bases, and 10 bases lay between the germline ends. The CDR3 extends over 14 amino acids. Germline values: CDR1 LGHNA, CDR2 YSLEER. CDR3 DNA sequence: TGCGCCAGCAGCCAAGGACCCGGGGGTTCACCCCTCCACTTT. This translates into CASSQGPGGSPLHF.

The table lists this clonotype with a few counts. The chain couples TRBV24-1 to TRBJ2-3; possibly TRBD1 for D (6 bases). Trimming pared 1 base from V and 5 bases from J, leaving 6 bases between. Germline CDR1 KGHDR, CDR2 SFDVKD. This CDR3 is built from 13 residues. The CDR3 is CATSDFRGDTQYF. DNA of the CDR3: TGTGCCACCAGTGATTTCAGGGGAGATACGCAGTATTTT.

The V gene is TRBV24-1, the J gene TRBJ1-1; possibly TRBD1 for D (5 bases). V was shortened by 3 bases and J by 1 base, with 5 bases between the two germline ends. CDR3 length: 13 amino acids. Germline CDR1 reads KGHDR; CDR2 reads SFDVKD. CDR3 loop: CATSDGGNTEAFF. In nucleotides, the CDR3 is TGTGCCACCAGTGATGGGGGGAACACTGAAGCTTTCTTT.

The V call is TRBV9, the J call TRBJ1-6; D not certain. The CDR3 runs to 14 residues. V lost 2 bases and J 7 bases, leaving 10 bases between the germline ends. Looked up from germline, CDR1 is SGDLS and CDR2 is YYNGEE. In DNA form, the CDR3 reads TGTGCCAGCAGCGTGGGAGGGTTCAATTCACCCCTCCACTTT. It encodes CASSVGGFNSPLHF.

This clonotype showed up many times. The chain carries TRBV7-9 and TRBJ1-2; no definite D call. Germline CDR1 SEHNR, CDR2 FQNEAQ (reference sequence). The V end lost 5 bases, the J end lost 6 bases, and 7 bases lay between the germline ends. The CDR3 runs to 11 residues. Written as DNA, the CDR3 is TGTGCCAGCAGCACGGACCATGGCTACACCTTC. Its translation is CASSTDHGYTF.

This clonotype came up many times. This sequence joins TRBV5-6 and TRBJ2-1; D is possibly TRBD1 or TRBD2 (5 bases each). V lost 3 bases and J lost 8, with 21 bases in between. CDR1 SGHDT and CDR2 YYEEEE come from the germline V gene. This CDR3 region has 16 residues. As DNA, the CDR3 is TGTGCCAGCAGCTCCGCTAGTATTAGGGACGAGGATGAGCAGTTCTTC. Its protein is CASSSASIRDEDEQFF.

The table lists this clonotype with a few counts. The chain recombines TRBV6-1 with TRBJ2-5, with 11 bases aligning to TRBD1. V lost 5 bases and J lost 7; bases outside the gene matches: 9. Per the germline V gene, CDR1 is MNHNS and CDR2 is SASEGT. This CDR3 contains 15 residues. The CDR3 loop reads CASSPGQGAGMTQYF. Here the CDR3 DNA reads TGTGCCAGCAGTCCAGGACAGGGGGCGGGTATGACCCAGTACTTC.

This clonotype was observed a handful of times. This sequence joins TRBV6-1 and TRBJ1-3; D is unclear. The germline V and J ends were trimmed by 5 bases and 3 bases, with 20 bases remaining between them. Germline V CDR1 and CDR2: MNHNS, SASEGT. CDR3 length: 17 residues. CDR3 bases: TGTGCCAGCAGTCGTGGTGGTAAAGGGTCTGATGGAAACACCATATATTTT. Protein: CASSRGGKGSDGNTIYF.

The chain links TRBV20-1 to TRBJ2-7; D is undetermined. Germline V CDR1 and CDR2: DFQATT, SNEGSKA (reference sequence). V was trimmed by 0 bases and J by 2 bases, leaving 14 bases between them. The CDR3 totals 15 residues. CDR3 nucleotides: TGCAGTGCTAGAGATCACAAGGACCGCCCCTACGAGCAGTACTTC. Amino acids: CSARDHKDRPYEQYF.

This clonotype was recorded many times. The chain uses TRBV5-4 and TRBJ2-2; 7 bases are shared with TRBD1. Germline V lookup: CDR1 SGHNT, CDR2 YYREEE (reference sequence). The ends lost 4 bases at V and 2 bases at J; junction bases unmatched: 11. The CDR3 sequence is 17 residues long. Written as DNA, the CDR3 is TGTGCCAGCAGCCCTATATCCCGGGACAGCAACACCGGGGAGCTGTTTTTT. Amino acids: CASSPISRDSNTGELFF.

This sequence joins TRBV27 and TRBJ2-3; TRBD2 is a possible D gene (5 bases). The CDR3 totals 13 residues. The ends were cut back, 5 bases at V and 10 bases at J, with 16 bases in the middle. The germline CDR1 and CDR2 sequences are MNHEY and SMNVEV (reference sequence). CDR3 residues: CASSAAGRWAQYF. The CDR3 DNA follows: TGTGCCAGCAGTGCCGCGGGCCGTTGGGCGCAGTATTTT.